Many counts were recorded for the clone carrying this TCR beta chain. The antigen remains unidentified. They built TCR cDNA with 5'RACE template switching, a step that put in a universal primer site and UMIs. TCRdb reprocessed the 5' RACE reads via MiXCR and lists one record per CDR3 protein. The sample consists of 200,000 to 250,000 distinct CDR3 sequences, 3% to 4% of them appearing once. Germline loops: CDR1 LGHNA, CDR2 YSLEER. J was trimmed by 4 bases and V by 4 bases; bases with no gene match: 12. The CDR3 consists of 16 residues. The data originate from a study of T cells after yellow fever vaccination. Study information: The authors prepared low-cell-number fractions using SMART-Seq v4 Ultra Low Input.

General study findings and limits: FACS-sorted repertoires could harbor abundant contaminating bulk-population clonotypes. Most clones from primary vaccination were detected again post-booster (almost 98% CD4, more than 85% CD8).

The receptor comes from a man aged 18 to 35 who received the YFV17D yellow fever vaccine. Source: CD4+ T cells sorted from PBMCs, taken 10 days after the yellow fever booster vaccination. The chain joins TRBV4-3 to TRBJ1-1, with 7 positions matching TRBD1. The CDR3 spells CASSPGTANSGTEAFF. The CDR3, as DNA: TGCGCCAGCAGCCCCGGGACAGCCAATTCAGGCACTGAAGCTTTCTTT.